This paragraph reports one T cell receptor (beta chain). The antigen is undetermined. This sample stems from a study of shared clonotypes between healthy human individuals. The overall study: The study drew on two women and a few men aged 18 to 49 as donors.

Profiling relied on immunoSEQ multiplex PCR, and the TCRdb table lists in-frame clones only, not all of them. The table shows fewer than 1.6 million clones, with about 98.5% occurring only once. Study-wide findings and caveats: Clonotypes which were not shared had lower generation probabilities than clonotypes that all four donors shared. Some naive CD4 clonotypes, 4% to 6%, turned up in common across several donors. Clonotype sharing among donors was expected to depend on sequencing depth.

The V and J ends lost 5 bases and 1 base, in that order; junction bases with no gene match: 10. The CDR3 length is 16 residues. Germline loops: CDR1 LNHNV, CDR2 YYDKDF (reference sequence). The sample consisted of naive CD4+ T cells sorted from blood. Subset meaning: CD45RA+ positively selected. The rearrangement joins TRBV15 to TRBJ2-7; 8 nucleotides line up with TRBD1. This clonotype originated in a man aged 25-40 years in good health. The CDR3 DNA reads TGTGCCACCAGCCGAACAGGGGGTTTTCGGTCCTACGAGCAGTACTTC. Amino acid sequence: CATSRTGGFRSYEQYF. The full variable domain, its missing parts supplied by reference TRBV15 and TRBJ2-7, is DAMVIQNPRYQVTQFGKPVTLSCSQTLNHNVMYWYQQKSSQAPKLLFHYYDKDFNNEADTPDNFQSRRPNTSFCFLDIRSPGLGDTAMYLCATSRTGGFRSYEQYFGPGTRLTVT.